One sample yielded the 32 T cell receptor beta chains listed below, sequenced in a study of neoadjuvant nivolumab and ipilimumab in lung cancer. Data came from immunoSEQ multiplex PCR; TCRdb stores just in-frame clones and leaves some out. The sample records about 7,300 clones, 85% to 90% being singletons. Sequencing used tumor tissue, obtained after neoadjuvant nivolumab, alone or with ipilimumab, at or shortly before surgery. The receptors were sampled from an adult with non-small cell lung cancer.

This sequence joins TRBV7-9 and TRBJ1-6; D might be TRBD1 (6 bases). Germline V gene lookup returns CDR1 SEHNR and CDR2 FQNEAQ (reference sequence). The germline V and J ends were trimmed by 5 bases and 10 bases, with 9 bases remaining between them. The CDR3 spans 12 residues. The DNA for the CDR3 is TGTGCCAGCAGCGACAGGATGTCACCCCTCCACTTT. Translated: CASSDRMSPLHF.

The rearrangement uses TRBV5-6 and TRBJ1-6; weak D call: TRBD1 (5 bases). Trimming shortened V by 4 bases and J by 0 bases, and 11 bases separated the two germline ends. The CDR3 spans 16 residues. The germline V gene has CDR1 SGHDT and CDR2 YYEEEE. Written as DNA, the CDR3 is TGTGCCAGCAGCGCATTTGACAGCTCCTATAATTCACCCCTCCACTTT. Translated, it gives CASSAFDSSYNSPLHF.

The chain employs TRBV2 and TRBJ1-1, with no clear D. Per the germline V gene, CDR1 is SNHLY and CDR2 is FYNNEI. V gave up 7 bases and J gave up 3 bases, with 9 bases separating them. CDR3 size: 12 residues. The CDR3 reads CASTLGYTEAFF. CDR3 nucleotides: TGTGCCAGCACTCTGGGGTACACTGAAGCTTTCTTT.

This chain connects TRBV5-5 to TRBJ2-2; maybe TRBD2 (7 bases). CDR3 size: 16 residues. CDR1 is SGHKS, CDR2 YYEKEE, per germline (reference sequence). V was pared by 2 bases and J by 7 bases, with 18 bases between. The CDR3, as DNA: TGTGCCAGCAGCTTCCTGGGAGGGGGAGCTGTCGGGGAGCTGTTTTTT. Protein: CASSFLGGGAVGELFF.

The chain joins TRBV27 to TRBJ1-3; 7 nucleotides agree with TRBD1. The CDR3 has 19 residues. CDR1 is MNHEY and CDR2 is SMNVEV in the germline V gene (reference sequence). Trimming took 3 bases from V and 0 from J; bases not matched to a gene: 14. This CDR3 reads CASSFTPPTGAYSGNTIYF. In nucleotides, the CDR3 is TGTGCCAGCAGTTTTACCCCCCCAACAGGGGCCTACTCTGGAAACACCATATATTTT.

The sample holds one count of this clone. The CDR3 reads CASRKGPYEQYF. DNA for the CDR3: TGTGCCAGCAGAAAGGGCCCGTACGAGCAGTACTTC. The chain uses TRBV6-5 and TRBJ2-7; D gene unclear. CDR3 size: 12 residues. V lost 6 bases, J lost 4 bases, and 10 bases lay in between. Looked up from germline, CDR1 is MNHEY and CDR2 is SVGAGI.

The chain is built from TRBV6-5 and TRBJ1-3; 7 bases map to TRBD1. Per germline, CDR1 MNHEY and CDR2 SVGAGI. The CDR3 has 15 residues. V lost 2 bases, J lost 3 bases, and 4 bases stayed unmatched. The CDR3 nucleotides are TGTGCCAGCAGTTACGATAACAGGGGTGGAAACACCATATATTTT. This codes for CASSYDNRGGNTIYF.

The rearrangement links TRBV6-5 to TRBJ2-1; 9 nucleotides align to TRBD1. The CDR3 covers 14 residues. Germline loops: CDR1 MNHEY, CDR2 SVGAGI. The J segment lost 7 bases and the V segment lost 5 bases, leaving 6 bases of the junction unmatched. The CDR3 DNA sequence: TGTGCCAGCAGTCCCACAGGGGGCTTGAATGAGCAGTTCTTC. Its translation: CASSPTGGLNEQFF.

This chain connects TRBV29-1 to TRBJ1-2; D ambiguous. Germline V lookup: CDR1 SQVTM, CDR2 ANQGSEA. The V end lost 6 bases, the J end lost 2 bases, and 10 bases lay between the germline ends. The CDR3 contains 12 residues. In nucleotides, the CDR3 is TGCAGCGTAGGAAGGAGGAACTATGGCTACACCTTC. This sequence encodes CSVGRRNYGYTF. Full variable domain (rest looked up from reference TRBV29-1 and TRBJ1-2): SAVISQKPSRDICQRGTSLTIQCQVDSQVTMMFWYRQQPGQSLTLIATANQGSEATYESGFVIDKFPISRPNLTFSTLTVSNMSPEDSSIYLCSVGRRNYGYTFGSGTRLTVV.

The V gene is TRBV30, the J gene TRBJ1-4, with D unclear. Trimming cost V 1 base and J 0 bases, with 15 bases left between them. In germline, CDR1 is GTSNPN, CDR2 SVGIG (reference sequence). CDR3 length: 17 amino acids. The CDR3 bases are TGTGCCTGGAGTGCCTCTTATTTTTCTGCAACTAATGAAAAACTGTTTTTT. Its translation is CAWSASYFSATNEKLFF.

The CDR3 DNA sequence: TGTGCCACCAGCAGAGATTCTTGGATGGGGCATTCACCCCTCCACTTT. Translation: CATSRDSWMGHSPLHF. The genes are TRBV15 and TRBJ1-6, with a tentative D call TRBD1 (5 bases). CDR3 length equals 16 residues. V was shortened by 0 bases and J by 8 bases, with 14 bases between the two germline ends. Germline V gives CDR1 LNHNV, CDR2 YYDKDF (reference sequence). The full variable domain, in which reference TRBV15 and TRBJ1-6 provide the parts outside the CDR3, is DAMVIQNPRYQVTQFGKPVTLSCSQTLNHNVMYWYQQKSSQAPKLLFHYYDKDFNNEADTPDNFQSRRPNTSFCFLDIRSPGLGDTAMYLCATSRDSWMGHSPLHFGNGTRLTVT.

This chain connects TRBV4-2 to TRBJ2-7; 7 bases agree with TRBD2. This CDR3 region has 14 residues. The V gene end was trimmed by 3 bases and the J gene end by 1 base; junction bases not matched to a gene: 3. The germline V gene has CDR1 LGHNA and CDR2 YNFKEQ. CDR3 sequence: CASSQRTSSYEQYF. In nucleotides, the CDR3 is TGTGCCAGCAGCCAGAGGACTAGTTCCTACGAGCAGTACTTC.

This clone has more than one count but fewer than ten. The chain recombines TRBV25-1 with TRBJ1-2; 9 bases are shared with TRBD1. V trimming: 2 bases; J trimming: 5 bases; junction bases outside the gene matches: 3. The germline gives CDR1 MGHDK, CDR2 SYGVNS. The length of the CDR3 is 14 residues. Here the CDR3 reads CASSEGDRAYGYTF. For the CDR3, the DNA is TGTGCCAGCAGTGAAGGGGACAGGGCGTATGGCTACACCTTC.

The chain is built from TRBV19 and TRBJ1-2, with 10 nucleotides matching TRBD1. This CDR3 is built from 14 residues. With V trimmed by 10 bases and J by 8 bases, 13 bases remained unmatched. From germline, CDR1 is LNHDA and CDR2 SQIVND (reference sequence). For the CDR3, the DNA is TGTGCCACCGATGGGGGACAGGGGTATTCCGGCTACACCTTC. Residues: CATDGGQGYSGYTF. Full variable domain (outside the CDR3, taken from reference TRBV19 and TRBJ1-2): DGGITQSPKYLFRKEGQNVTLSCEQNLNHDAMYWYRQDPGQGLRLIYYSQIVNDFQKGDIAEGYSVSREKKESFPLTVTSAQKNPTAFYLCATDGGQGYSGYTFGSGTRLTVV.

This clone was detected once. V usage is TRBV25-1 and J usage is TRBJ2-2; TRBD1 or TRBD2 may be the D gene (5 bases each). Germline values: CDR1 MGHDK, CDR2 SYGVNS. Between the trimmed V and J ends, which lost 4 bases and 5 bases, there was a span of 14 bases. The CDR3 runs 15 residues. The CDR3 sequence: CASSAYGAGTGELFF. The CDR3 DNA reads as TGTGCCAGCAGTGCATACGGGGCTGGAACCGGGGAGCTGTTTTTT.

This sequence joins TRBV28 and TRBJ2-5; TRBD2 agrees at 8 bases. Germline values: CDR1 MDHEN, CDR2 SYDVKM. The CDR3 runs to 17 residues. Trimming took 3 bases from V and 0 from J; bases not matched to a gene: 9. The CDR3 DNA is TGTGCCAGCAGTTTGGGATTGGCAGCGGGGGACCAAGAGACCCAGTACTTC. It specifies CASSLGLAAGDQETQYF. Complete variable domain (other parts from reference TRBV28 and TRBJ2-5): DVKVTQSSRYLVKRTGEKVFLECVQDMDHENMFWYRQDPGLGLRLIYFSYDVKMKEKGDIPEGYSVSREKKERFSLILESASTNQTSMYLCASSLGLAAGDQETQYFGPGTRLLVL.

The rearrangement links TRBV7-2 to TRBJ1-2; a weak D match, TRBD1 (5 bases). Trimming took 3 bases from V and 3 from J, leaving 8 bases between them. Per the germline V gene, CDR1 is SGHTA and CDR2 is FQGNSA. CDR3 length: 13 residues. The CDR3 nucleotides are TGTGCCAGCAGCTTCGACAGAGACTATGGCTACACCTTC. It specifies CASSFDRDYGYTF.

The chain recombines TRBV7-9 with TRBJ2-7, with no clear D. This CDR3 has 16 amino acids. V was trimmed by 4 bases and J by 5 bases, leaving 21 bases between them. Germline V lookup: CDR1 SEHNR, CDR2 FQNEAQ (reference sequence). CDR3 protein: CASSSRAGPLLHEQYF. In DNA form, the CDR3 reads TGTGCCAGCAGCTCCCGGGCCGGTCCACTTCTCCACGAGCAGTACTTC.

The chain carries TRBV7-8 and TRBJ1-1; D is ambiguous. From germline, CDR1 is SGHVS and CDR2 FQNEAQ. The V end was cut by 6 bases, the J end by 3 bases, with 14 bases between. The CDR3 is 14 amino acids. CDR3 sequence (DNA): TGTGCCAGCAGTCGACTAACTCCTGACACTGAAGCTTTCTTT. Translating it yields CASSRLTPDTEAFF.

This clone appeared once. V and J are TRBV4-2 and TRBJ1-1, with D unresolved. V lost 1 base and J lost 3, with 18 bases in between. Germline V lookup: CDR1 LGHNA, CDR2 YNFKEQ. This CDR3 is 17 amino acids long. Here the CDR3 DNA reads TGTGCCAGCAGCCAAGGCTTAACGGAGCTCCTTTACACTGAAGCTTTCTTT. Its protein product is CASSQGLTELLYTEAFF.

The chain links TRBV7-9 to TRBJ1-1; TRBD1 might be the D (5 bases). This CDR3 has 15 residues. From germline, CDR1 is SEHNR and CDR2 FQNEAQ (reference sequence). With 5 bases removed from V and 4 bases from J, the gap between germline ends came to 17 bases. CDR3 sequence: CASSPSGGRATEAFF. In DNA, the CDR3 is TGTGCCAGCAGCCCCTCGGGGGGACGGGCCACTGAAGCTTTCTTT.

The CDR3 nucleotides read TGTGCCAGCAGCATTAGCGGGGGGACCGGGGAGCTGTTTTTT. Its protein product is CASSISGGTGELFF. V is TRBV11-3 and J is TRBJ2-2; 10 bases fit TRBD2. Losses at the gene ends were 5 bases for V and 5 bases for J; bases not matched to a gene: 2. Germline CDR1 SGHNT, CDR2 YENEEA. This CDR3 comprises 14 residues.

V usage is TRBV9 and J usage is TRBJ1-5; D gene uncertain. The CDR3 is made up of 14 amino acids. Germline V gene sequence: CDR1 SGDLS, CDR2 YYNGEE. Trimming removed 0 bases at V and 3 bases at J, with 7 bases between. The CDR3, as DNA: TGTGCCAGCAGCGTAGGGCCCGCCAATCAGCCCCAGCATTTT. Encoded protein: CASSVGPANQPQHF.

The V and J genes are TRBV30 and TRBJ1-1, with D maybe TRBD1 (5 bases). V gave up 3 bases and J gave up 8 bases, with 22 bases separating them. The CDR3 runs to 15 residues. The germline V gene encodes CDR1 GTSNPN and CDR2 SVGIG (reference sequence). This chain's CDR3 is CAWRESRDWSQEAFF. The DNA for the CDR3 is TGTGCCTGGAGGGAATCCCGGGACTGGAGTCAGGAAGCTTTCTTT.

This chain joins TRBV20-1 and TRBJ2-7; D is unresolved. From germline, CDR1 is DFQATT and CDR2 SNEGSKA (reference sequence). V gave up 6 bases and J gave up 4 bases, with 10 bases separating them. The CDR3 sequence is 11 residues long. The CDR3 DNA sequence: TGCAGTGCACACGACACATACGAGCAGTACTTC. It yields the protein CSAHDTYEQYF.

V and J are TRBV4-2 and TRBJ1-5; D gene ambiguous. This CDR3 is 15 amino acids long. Germline assignment: CDR1 LGHNA and CDR2 YNFKEQ. V lost 0 bases, J lost 3 bases, and 9 bases lay in between. The CDR3 reads CASSQDGLFNQPQHF. Written as DNA, the CDR3 is TGTGCCAGCAGCCAAGACGGACTGTTCAATCAGCCCCAGCATTTT.

The V and J genes are TRBV14 and TRBJ1-1; 7 nucleotides match TRBD1. V was pared by 4 bases and J by 4 bases, with 6 bases of the junction left unmatched. Per the germline V gene, CDR1 is SGHDN and CDR2 is FVKESK. The CDR3 consists of 14 residues. The CDR3 region is CASSRQGWSTEAFF. CDR3 coding DNA: TGTGCCAGCAGCCGACAGGGATGGAGCACTGAAGCTTTCTTT. The full variable domain, rest sourced from reference TRBV14 and TRBJ1-1, is EAGVTQFPSHSVIEKGQTVTLRCDPISGHDNLYWYRRVMGKEIKFLLHFVKESKQDESGMPNNRFLAERTGGTYSTLKVQPAELEDSGVYFCASSRQGWSTEAFFGQGTRLTVV.

This chain links TRBV28 with TRBJ1-5; D is unclear. This CDR3 has 15 amino acids. Germline V gene lookup returns CDR1 MDHEN and CDR2 SYDVKM. Trimming left V 0 bases short and J 4 bases short, with 10 bases between. The CDR3 nucleotides are TGTGCCAGCAGTTTATGGCAGACCCGGAATCAGCCCCAGCATTTT. Encoded protein: CASSLWQTRNQPQHF.

The chain joins TRBV28 to TRBJ1-4; possibly TRBD1 for D (5 bases). Looked up from germline, CDR1 is MDHEN and CDR2 is SYDVKM. V shed 6 bases and J shed 5 bases, with 16 bases lying between them. This CDR3 region has 15 residues. This chain's CDR3 is CASRNPGTENEKLFF. CDR3 bases: TGTGCCAGCAGAAATCCCGGGACGGAGAATGAAAAACTGTTTTTT.

The chain recombines TRBV6-5 with TRBJ1-5; TRBD1 agrees at 7 bases. Trimming cost V 4 bases and J 3 bases; bases outside gene matches: 3. Germline V gives CDR1 MNHEY, CDR2 SVGAGI. The CDR3 covers 14 residues. The CDR3 DNA reads as TGTGCCAGCAGTTCGACAGGGATCAATCAGCCCCAGCATTTT. Its translation is CASSSTGINQPQHF.

This clone came up once. V is TRBV5-4 and J is TRBJ1-6, with D unclear. V was pared by 1 base and J by 2 bases, with 13 bases between. The CDR3 is 17 amino acids. Germline CDR1 reads SGHNT; CDR2 reads YYREEE (reference sequence). The CDR3 DNA follows: TGTGCCAGCAGCTTGTACGGGAGAACAACCTATAATTCACCCCTCCACTTT. Translating gives CASSLYGRTTYNSPLHF.

CDR3 nucleotide sequence: TGCAGCGTTGTATCCGTTCGGGGGCGCGGCGGGGAGCTGTTTTTT. Encoded protein: CSVVSVRGRGGELFF. This chain connects TRBV29-1 to TRBJ2-2; the D call may be TRBD1 or TRBD2 (6 bases each). Germline CDR1 SQVTM, CDR2 ANQGSEA. The ends were cut back, 4 bases at V and 7 bases at J, with 19 bases in the middle. The CDR3 is 15 residues long.